What follows are 7 T cell receptor beta chains derived from one specimen sequenced in a study of PD-L1 blockade in urothelial cancer. Documented time point: pretreatment peripheral blood. Clones were read by immunoSEQ multiplex PCR, and TCRdb kept only the in-frame ones, dropping some. The data hold around 63,000 clones, with 81% observed a single time. The sample was PBMCs, taken around atezolizumab (anti-PD-L1) treatment. These receptors were taken from a man aged 65-85 years with urothelial cancer.

This clone has just a few counts. This sequence joins TRBV7-2 and TRBJ2-1; tentative D call: TRBD1 (5 bases). The CDR3 length is 15 residues. V lost 1 base and J 5 bases, leaving 12 bases between the germline ends. In germline, CDR1 is SGHTA, CDR2 FQGNSA. The CDR3 sequence is CASSLDSQGHNEQFF. In DNA, the CDR3 is TGTGCCAGCAGCTTAGACTCTCAGGGCCACAATGAGCAGTTCTTC.

The chain couples TRBV9 to TRBJ2-1; 10 bases fit TRBD2. Germline values: CDR1 SGDLS, CDR2 YYNGEE. This CDR3 comprises 16 residues. After removal of 1 base from V and 2 bases from J, the junction contained 3 bases not matched to a gene. CDR3 DNA sequence: TGTGCCAGCAGCGTACGTCTAGCGGGAGCCTACAATGAGCAGTTCTTC. Translated: CASSVRLAGAYNEQFF.

This clone was observed a few times. J is TRBJ2-1 and V is TRBV20-1; D not certain. V shed 4 bases and J shed 5 bases, with 3 bases lying between them. This CDR3 region has 10 residues. Germline assignment: CDR1 DFQATT and CDR2 SNEGSKA (reference sequence). The CDR3: CSATDNEQFF. CDR3 in DNA: TGCAGTGCTACGGACAATGAGCAGTTCTTC.

This clone was seen once. The chain couples TRBV5-4 to TRBJ1-2; tentative D call: TRBD1 (6 bases). CDR3 length equals 15 residues. V gave up 4 bases and J gave up 0 bases, with 13 bases separating them. From germline, CDR1 is SGHNT and CDR2 YYREEE (reference sequence). Here the CDR3 DNA reads TGTGCCAGCAGCCCACCGGGACAAACTAACTATGGCTACACCTTC. This translates into CASSPPGQTNYGYTF.

This chain connects TRBV19 to TRBJ2-5, with TRBD1 identical over 10 bases. CDR1 is LNHDA and CDR2 is SQIVND in the germline V gene (reference sequence). Trimming at V came to 5 bases and at J to 2 bases, leaving 5 bases not matched to a gene. This CDR3 has 15 amino acids. CDR3 amino acids: CASSSGQGVQETQYF. The CDR3 bases are TGTGCCAGTAGTTCTGGACAGGGGGTTCAAGAGACCCAGTACTTC.

About this clone: Mismatch with germline at one junction end may stem from a read error. The chain is built from TRBV6-6 and TRBJ2-3; 9 bases line up with TRBD2. CDR1 and CDR2 (germline): MNHNY, SVGAGI (reference sequence). CDR3 size: 13 residues. The CDR3: CASSYSSGSGRFF. CDR3 DNA sequence: TGTGCCAGCAGTTACTCTTCCGGTAGCGGGAGATTTTTT.

The J gene is TRBJ1-1, the V gene TRBV25-1; D not resolved. Trimming shortened V by 4 bases and J by 5 bases, and 8 bases separated the two germline ends. The CDR3 is 12 amino acids. CDR1 is MGHDK, CDR2 SYGVNS, per germline. The CDR3 loop reads CASSVTNTEAFF. In DNA form, the CDR3 reads TGTGCCAGCAGTGTGACAAATACTGAAGCTTTCTTT.